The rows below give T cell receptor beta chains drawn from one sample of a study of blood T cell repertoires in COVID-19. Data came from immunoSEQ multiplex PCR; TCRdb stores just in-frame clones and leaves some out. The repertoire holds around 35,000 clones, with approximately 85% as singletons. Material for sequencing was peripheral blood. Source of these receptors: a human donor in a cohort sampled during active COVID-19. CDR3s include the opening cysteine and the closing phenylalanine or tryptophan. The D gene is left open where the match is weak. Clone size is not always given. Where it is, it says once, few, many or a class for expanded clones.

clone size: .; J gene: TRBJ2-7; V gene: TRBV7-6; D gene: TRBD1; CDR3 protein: CASSLRQGAYEQYF; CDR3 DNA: TGTGCCAGCAGCTTAAGACAGGGGGCCTACGAGCAGTACTTC
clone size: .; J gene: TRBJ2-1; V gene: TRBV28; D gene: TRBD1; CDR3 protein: CARAGGLRNNEQFF; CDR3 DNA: TGTGCCAGGGCAGGGGGATTGAGAAACAATGAGCAGTTCTTC
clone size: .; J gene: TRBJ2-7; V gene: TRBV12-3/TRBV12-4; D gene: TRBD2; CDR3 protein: CASSGTNSYEQYF; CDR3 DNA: TGTGCCAGTAGCGGGACTAACTCCTACGAGCAGTACTTC
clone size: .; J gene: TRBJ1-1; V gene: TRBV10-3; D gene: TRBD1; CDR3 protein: CAISTGGQNTEAFF; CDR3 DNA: TGTGCCATCAGTACAGGGGGACAGAACACTGAAGCTTTCTTT
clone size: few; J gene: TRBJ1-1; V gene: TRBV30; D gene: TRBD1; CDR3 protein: CAWSDRAEAFF; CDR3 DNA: TGTGCCTGGAGCGACAGGGCTGAAGCTTTCTTT
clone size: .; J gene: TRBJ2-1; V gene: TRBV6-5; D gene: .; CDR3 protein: CASRPLASVVREQFF; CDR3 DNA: TGTGCCAGCAGACCACTAGCTTCTGTGGTGCGTGAGCAGTTCTTC
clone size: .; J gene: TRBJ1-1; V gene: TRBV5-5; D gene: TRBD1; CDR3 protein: CASSLALDRGTLEAFF; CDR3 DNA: TGTGCCAGCAGCTTGGCCCTGGACAGGGGAACCCTCGAAGCTTTCTTT
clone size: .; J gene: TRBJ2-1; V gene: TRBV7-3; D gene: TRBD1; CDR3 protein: CASSKDREYNEQFF; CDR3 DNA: TGTGCCAGCAGCAAGGACAGGGAGTACAATGAGCAGTTCTTC
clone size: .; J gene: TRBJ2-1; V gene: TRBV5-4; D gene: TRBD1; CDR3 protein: CASSNPDRGGPWYEQFF; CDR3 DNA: TGTGCCAGCAGCAACCCGGACAGGGGGGGCCCGTGGTATGAGCAGTTCTTC
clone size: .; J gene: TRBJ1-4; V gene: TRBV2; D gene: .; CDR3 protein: CASSEAWRDGKLFF; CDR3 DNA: TGTGCCAGCAGTGAAGCCTGGAGGGATGGAAAACTGTTTTTT
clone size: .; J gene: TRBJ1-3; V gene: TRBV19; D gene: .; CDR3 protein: CASSTSVRPDSGNTIYF; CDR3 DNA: TGTGCCAGTAGTACATCGGTCAGGCCCGACTCTGGAAACACCATATATTTT
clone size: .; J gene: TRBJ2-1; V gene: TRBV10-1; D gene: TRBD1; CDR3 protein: CASSSGQGRNEQFF; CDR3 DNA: TGCGCCAGCAGCTCCGGACAGGGTAGGAATGAGCAGTTCTTC
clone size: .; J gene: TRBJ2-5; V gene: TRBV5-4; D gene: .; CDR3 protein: CASSLYLETQYF; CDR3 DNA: TGTGCCAGCAGCTTGTACTTGGAGACCCAGTACTTC
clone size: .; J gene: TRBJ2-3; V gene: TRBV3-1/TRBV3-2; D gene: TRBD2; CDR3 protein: CASSLRGGRSTDTQYF; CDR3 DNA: TGTGCCAGCAGCCTCCGGGGGGGCAGGAGCACAGATACGCAGTATTTT
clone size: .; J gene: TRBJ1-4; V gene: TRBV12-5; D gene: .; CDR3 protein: CASGLGDATNEKLFF; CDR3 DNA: TGTGCTAGTGGTTTGGGAGATGCAACTAATGAAAAACTGTTTTTT
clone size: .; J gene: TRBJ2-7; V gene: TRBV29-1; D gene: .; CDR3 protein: CSVGGASFEQYF; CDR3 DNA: TGCAGCGTTGGAGGAGCTAGTTTCGAGCAGTACTTC
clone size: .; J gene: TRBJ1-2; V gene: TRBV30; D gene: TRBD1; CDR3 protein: CAWSVGWDSYGYTF; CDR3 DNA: TGTGCCTGGAGTGTGGGTTGGGACAGCTATGGCTACACCTTC
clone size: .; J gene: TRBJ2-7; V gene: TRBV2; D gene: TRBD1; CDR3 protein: CASKTGVEQYF; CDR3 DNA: TGTGCCAGCAAAACAGGGGTCGAGCAGTACTTC
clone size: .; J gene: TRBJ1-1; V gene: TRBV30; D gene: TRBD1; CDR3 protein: CAWSGGDRGQNTEAFF; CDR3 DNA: TGTGCCTGGAGTGGGGGGGACAGGGGCCAGAACACTGAAGCTTTCTTT
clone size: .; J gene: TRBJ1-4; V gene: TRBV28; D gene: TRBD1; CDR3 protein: CASSLHRGYEKLFF; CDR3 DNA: TGTGCCAGCAGTTTACACAGGGGCTATGAAAAACTGTTTTTT
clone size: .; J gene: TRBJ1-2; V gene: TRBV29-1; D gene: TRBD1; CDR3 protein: CSVSLGQGPNYGYTF; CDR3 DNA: TGCAGCGTTAGTTTGGGACAGGGCCCCAACTATGGCTACACCTTC
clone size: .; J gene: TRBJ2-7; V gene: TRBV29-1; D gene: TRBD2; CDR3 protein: CSVASGLLGEQYF; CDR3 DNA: TGCAGCGTTGCGTCGGGACTACTTGGCGAGCAGTACTTC
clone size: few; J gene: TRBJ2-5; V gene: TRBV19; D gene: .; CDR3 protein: CASSMGQQETQYF; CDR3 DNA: TGTGCCAGTAGTATGGGACAACAAGAGACCCAGTACTTC
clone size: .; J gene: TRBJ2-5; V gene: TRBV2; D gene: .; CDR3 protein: CASSDEETQYF; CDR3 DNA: TGTGCCAGCAGTGACGAGGAGACCCAGTACTTC
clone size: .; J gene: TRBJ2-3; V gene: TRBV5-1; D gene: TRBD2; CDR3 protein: CASISGRTGDTQYF; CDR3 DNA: TGCGCCAGCATAAGCGGGAGGACCGGAGATACGCAGTATTTT
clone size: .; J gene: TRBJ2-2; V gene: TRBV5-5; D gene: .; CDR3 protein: CASSLVGRGTGELFF; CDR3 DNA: TGTGCCAGCAGCTTGGTGGGGAGGGGGACCGGGGAGCTGTTTTTT
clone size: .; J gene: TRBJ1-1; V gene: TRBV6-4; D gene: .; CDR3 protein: CASSDPGQPSTNTEAFF; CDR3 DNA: TGTGCCAGCAGTGACCCCGGACAGCCGTCCACGAACACTGAAGCTTTCTTT
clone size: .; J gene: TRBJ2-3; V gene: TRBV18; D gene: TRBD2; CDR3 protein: CASSPLRMGLAGGPDTQYF; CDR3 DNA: TGTGCCAGCTCACCACTGAGGATGGGACTAGCGGGAGGCCCAGATACGCAGTATTTT
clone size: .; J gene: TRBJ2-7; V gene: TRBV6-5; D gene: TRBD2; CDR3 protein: CASSTGTSGIYEQYF; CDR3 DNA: TGTGCCAGCAGCACGGGGACTAGCGGGATCTACGAGCAGTACTTC
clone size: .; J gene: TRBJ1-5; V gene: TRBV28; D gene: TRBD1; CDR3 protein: CASSLGGTGSNQPQHF; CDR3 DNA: TGTGCCAGCAGTTTAGGTGGGACAGGGAGCAATCAGCCCCAGCATTTT
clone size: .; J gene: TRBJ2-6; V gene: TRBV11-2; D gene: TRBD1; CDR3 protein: CASNPRAGGLSGANVLTF; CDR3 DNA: TGTGCCAGCAACCCCAGGGCAGGGGGCCTCTCTGGGGCCAACGTCCTGACTTTC
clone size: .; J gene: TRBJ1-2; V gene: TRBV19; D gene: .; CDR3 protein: CASSNRQPWVYGYTF; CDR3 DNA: TGTGCCAGTAGTAACCGACAGCCCTGGGTTTATGGCTACACCTTC
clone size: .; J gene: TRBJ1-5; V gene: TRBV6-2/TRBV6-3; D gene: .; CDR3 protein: CASSSGQGLPSGNQPQHF; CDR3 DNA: TGTGCCAGCAGCAGTGGGCAGGGACTCCCTAGCGGCAATCAGCCCCAGCATTTT
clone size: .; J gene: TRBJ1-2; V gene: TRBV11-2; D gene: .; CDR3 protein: CASSLDRGGYYGYTF; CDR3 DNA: TGTGCCAGCAGCTTAGACCGGGGGGGGTATTATGGCTACACCTTC
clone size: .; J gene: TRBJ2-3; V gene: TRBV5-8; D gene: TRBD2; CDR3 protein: CASSLAGTSGGAADTQYF; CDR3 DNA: TGTGCCAGCAGCTTGGCCGGGACTAGCGGGGGGGCCGCAGATACGCAGTATTTT
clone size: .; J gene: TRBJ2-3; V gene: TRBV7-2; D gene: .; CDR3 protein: CASTTYLADTQYF; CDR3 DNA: TGTGCCAGCACCACTTATCTCGCAGATACGCAGTATTTT
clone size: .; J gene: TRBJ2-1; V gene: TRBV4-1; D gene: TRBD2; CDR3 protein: CASSQIAGGGTYNEQFF; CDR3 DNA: TGCGCCAGCAGCCAAATAGCGGGAGGGGGGACCTACAATGAGCAGTTCTTC
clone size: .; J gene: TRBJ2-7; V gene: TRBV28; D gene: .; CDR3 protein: CASRKRTAYEQYF; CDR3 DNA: TGTGCCAGCCGTAAGAGGACAGCGTACGAGCAGTACTTC
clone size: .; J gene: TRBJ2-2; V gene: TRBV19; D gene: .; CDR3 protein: CASSPPGHLSSGELFF; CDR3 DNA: TGTGCCAGTAGCCCCCCGGGACACCTATCTTCCGGGGAGCTGTTTTTT
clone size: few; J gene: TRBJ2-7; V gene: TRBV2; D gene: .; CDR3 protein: CASTGGTIPYEQYF; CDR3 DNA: TGTGCCAGCACGGGCGGGACCATCCCCTACGAGCAGTACTTC
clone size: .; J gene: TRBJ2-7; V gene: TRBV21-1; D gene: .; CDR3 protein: CASSKGPRDRGREQYF; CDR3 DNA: TGTGCCAGCAGCAAAGGTCCCCGGGACAGGGGGCGAGAGCAGTACTTC
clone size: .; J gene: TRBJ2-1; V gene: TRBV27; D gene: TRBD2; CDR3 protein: CASGTRGGWDEQFF; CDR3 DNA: TGTGCCAGCGGGACTAGGGGGGGTTGGGATGAGCAGTTCTTC
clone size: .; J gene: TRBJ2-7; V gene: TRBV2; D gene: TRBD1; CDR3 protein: CASRPAPGTAVEQYF; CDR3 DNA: TGTGCCAGCAGGCCCGCTCCCGGGACAGCGGTCGAGCAGTACTTC
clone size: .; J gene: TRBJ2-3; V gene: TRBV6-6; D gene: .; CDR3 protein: CASSYAGDTQYF; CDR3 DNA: TGTGCCAGCAGTTACGCGGGAGATACGCAGTATTTT
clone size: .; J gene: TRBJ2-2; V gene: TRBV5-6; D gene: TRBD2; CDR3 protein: CASSFQLAGLANTGELFF; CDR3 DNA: TGTGCCAGCAGCTTTCAACTAGCGGGACTCGCGAACACCGGGGAGCTGTTTTTT
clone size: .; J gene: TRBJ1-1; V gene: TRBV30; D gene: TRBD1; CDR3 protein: CAWSPSDREDPPTLLNTEAFF; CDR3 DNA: TGTGCCTGGAGCCCATCGGACAGGGAGGACCCTCCCACCCTCTTGAACACTGAAGCTTTCTTT
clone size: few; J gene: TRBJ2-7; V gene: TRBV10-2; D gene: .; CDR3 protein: CASRPSTGSTYEQYF; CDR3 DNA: TGCGCCAGCCGCCCTAGTACAGGGTCGACCTACGAGCAGTACTTC
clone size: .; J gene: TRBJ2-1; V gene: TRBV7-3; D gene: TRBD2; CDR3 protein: CASSTTGTSGNEQFF; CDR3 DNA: TGTGCCAGCAGCACCACCGGGACTAGCGGCAATGAGCAGTTCTTC
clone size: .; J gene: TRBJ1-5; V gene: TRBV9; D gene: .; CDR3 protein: CASSEGAGVGNQPQHF; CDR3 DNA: TGTGCCAGCAGCGAGGGTGCAGGGGTTGGCAATCAGCCCCAGCATTTT
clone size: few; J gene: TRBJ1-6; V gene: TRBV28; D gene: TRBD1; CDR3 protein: CASRGQANSPLHF; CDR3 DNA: TGTGCCAGCAGGGGACAGGCTAATTCACCCCTCCACTTT